This note documents a single TCR beta chain sequence. Different DNA sequences within this sample yield the same CDR3. The sample originates from a study of blood T cell repertoires in COVID-19. Assay used: immunoSEQ multiplex PCR; TCRdb lists only in-frame clones, some missing. Found here are around 300,000 clones, about 89% of them singletons; the top ten hold approximately 5.3%. Source material: PBMCs or T cells enriched from blood (not recorded which). The TCR originated in a woman aged 25 to 39 who had recovered from COVID-19.

CDR3 in DNA: TGCAGCGCCCGGGACAGAGTATACAATGAGCAGTTCTTC. It specifies CSARDRVYNEQFF. The V call is TRBV29-1, the J call TRBJ2-1, with TRBD1 matching 7 bases. J was trimmed by 4 bases and V by 7 bases; bases with no gene match: 7. The germline V gene has CDR1 SQVTM and CDR2 ANQGSEA. There are 13 residues in the CDR3.